This is a list of T cell receptor beta chains from one sample in a study of cytomegalovirus exposure and HLA in healthy donors. Sequencing was performed with immunoSEQ multiplex PCR; in TCRdb, only in-frame clones are kept and a portion is missing. In the table there are approximately 220,000 clones, more than 75% of which are singletons. Sequencing was carried out using PBMCs. These TCRs come from a man younger than 35 in good health and CMV-seronegative. Each CDR3 is given with its conserved first and last residue. D genes are given only for firm matches. Some rows mark clone size as missing; the rest say once, few, many or name a class of expanded clone.

j_call clone_size d_call v_call cdr3_nt cdr3_aa
TRBJ1-5 . . TRBV7-6 TGTGCCAGCAGCCAGAATCAGCCCCAGCATTTT CASSQNQPQHF
TRBJ2-1 . . TRBV27 TGTGCCAGCAGTAACATGCGGGACTTTTACAAGAGCTCCTACAATGAGCAGTTCTTC CASSNMRDFYKSSYNEQFF
TRBJ2-2 . . TRBV4-2 TGTGCCAGCAGCCACATGGCAAGAGGTAACACCGGGGAGCTGTTTTTT CASSHMARGNTGELFF
TRBJ2-3 . TRBD2 TRBV4-2 TGTGCCAGCAGCCTCCGATGGACTAGCCTGAGGGGGGCCGATACGCAGTATTTT CASSLRWTSLRGADTQYF
TRBJ2-7 . TRBD2 TRBV5-4 TGTGCCAGCAGCTTGGAGGCTAGCGGCACCTACGAGCAGTACTTC CASSLEASGTYEQYF
TRBJ2-1 . . TRBV5-1 TGCGCCAGCAGCTTGGTCCAGGGCAATGAGCAGTTCTTC CASSLVQGNEQFF
TRBJ2-7 . TRBD2 TRBV20-1 TGCAGTGCAATCCTAGCGGGAGAGCAGTACTTC CSAILAGEQYF
TRBJ1-2 . TRBD1 TRBV2 TGTGCCAGCAGTGTATATGGACAGGGGGACGGCTACACCTTC CASSVYGQGDGYTF
TRBJ1-2 . . TRBV2 TGTGCCACCTATCAGGGAGGGAACTATGGCTACACCTTC CATYQGGNYGYTF
TRBJ2-1 . . TRBV7-3 TGTGCCAGCAGCCGAGGGAACAATGAGCAGTTCTTC CASSRGNNEQFF
TRBJ2-7 . TRBD1 TRBV14 TGTGCCAGCAGCCGGACAGGGTACTACTACGAGCAGTACTTC CASSRTGYYYEQYF
TRBJ1-4 . TRBD1 TRBV7-9 TGTGCCAGCAGCTTAGCGCACCGGACAGGGGAGGAAAAACTGTTTTTT CASSLAHRTGEEKLFF
TRBJ1-2 few . TRBV20-1 TGCAGTGCCACCTCTAGCTATGGCTACACCTTC CSATSSYGYTF
TRBJ2-7 . . TRBV6-6 TGTGCCAGCAGTTACTCGGCGGCTCCGCGGTACGAGCAGTACTTC CASSYSAAPRYEQYF
TRBJ1-3 once TRBD1 TRBV5-6 TGTGCCAGCAGCTTGCGGCAGGGGGAGAGGAACACCATATATTTT CASSLRQGERNTIYF
TRBJ2-5 . . TRBV25-1 TGTGCCAGCAGTAATCAGGGGCGCGAAGAGACCCAGTACTTC CASSNQGREETQYF
TRBJ2-3 . TRBD2 TRBV2 TGTGCCTCAGGAGCTGGCGGGAGGATAGATACGCAGTATTTT CASGAGGRIDTQYF
TRBJ2-7 . TRBD2 TRBV10-3 TGTGCCATCAGTGAGAGTCTAGCGGGATACGAGCAGTACTTC CAISESLAGYEQYF
TRBJ2-2 . . TRBV4-1 TGCGCCAGCAGCCGGGAGACTACGGGGATTACCGGGGAGCTGTTTTTT CASSRETTGITGELFF
TRBJ2-5 . TRBD1 TRBV15 TGTGCCACCAGCAGAGAACAGGGGCCACAAGAGACCCAGTACTTC CATSREQGPQETQYF
TRBJ2-7 . . TRBV28 TGTGCCACCATGGGATACAGGCTCTACGAGCAGTACTTC CATMGYRLYEQYF
TRBJ2-1 . . TRBV27 TGTGCCAGCAGTTCCCCGGCAGGGGTCGTATACAATGAGCAGTTCTTC CASSSPAGVVYNEQFF
TRBJ2-5 . TRBD1 TRBV25-1 TGTGCCAGCAGTGAACTAGGGGGCCTAGGGGAGACCCAGTACTTC CASSELGGLGETQYF
TRBJ2-4 . . TRBV5-6 TGTGCCAGCAGCCTCAAGGGAGGAAACATTCAGTACTTC CASSLKGGNIQYF
TRBJ2-1 . . TRBV29-1 TGCAGCGTTGTCCCGGACAGCTCCTACAATGAGCAGTTCTTC CSVVPDSSYNEQFF
TRBJ1-1 . . TRBV7-9 TGTGCCAGCAGCCCCTGGGCCACGAACACTGAAGCTTTCTTT CASSPWATNTEAFF
TRBJ2-4 . TRBD2 TRBV27 TGTGCCAGCAGTGCCGATCTTAGCGGGGGGGCCCGGGTTGGTGGCATTCAGTACTTC CASSADLSGGARVGGIQYF
TRBJ1-2 . TRBD1 TRBV5-1 TGCGCCAGCAGCTTAGAGGGACAGGCACGTAGGGGTGGCTACACCTTC CASSLEGQARRGGYTF
TRBJ1-2 . . TRBV10-1 TGCGCCAGCAGTGATGGAACAGTTGGTGGCTACACCTTC CASSDGTVGGYTF
TRBJ2-5 . TRBD1 TRBV5-1 TGCGCCAGCAGCTTGGCCATGGGCAGGGGGCAAGAGACCCAGTACTTC CASSLAMGRGQETQYF
TRBJ2-1 . TRBD1 TRBV7-9 TGTGCCAGCAGCCGGAATCCCGGGACAGGAGGGAATGAGCAGTTCTTC CASSRNPGTGGNEQFF
TRBJ1-2 . TRBD1 TRBV6-6 TGTGCCAGCAGGGGAGGGACAGGCTTCTATGGCTACACCTTC CASRGGTGFYGYTF
TRBJ2-1 . . TRBV11-3 TGTGCCAGCAGCTTTCCGGACGGGAGTCTCAATGAGCAGTTCTTC CASSFPDGSLNEQFF
TRBJ1-2 . TRBD1 TRBV27 TGTGCCAGCAGTTCGCCGGGACAGGGGTATGGCTACACCTTC CASSSPGQGYGYTF
TRBJ2-1 . TRBD2 TRBV4-1 TGCGCCAGCAGCCTTGGACTAGGGACTTACAATGAGCAGTTCTTC CASSLGLGTYNEQFF
TRBJ2-6 . . TRBV4-3 TGCGCCAGCAGCCGAGAATACTCTGGGGCCAACGTCCTGACTTTC CASSREYSGANVLTF
TRBJ2-5 . . TRBV7-7 TGTGCTAGCAGCTTAGACCAGGGGGAGACCCAGTACTTC CASSLDQGETQYF
TRBJ2-5 . TRBD1 TRBV4-3 TGCGCCAGCAGCCAATCTGGGACAGGGGCGAGAGAGACCCAGTACTTC CASSQSGTGARETQYF